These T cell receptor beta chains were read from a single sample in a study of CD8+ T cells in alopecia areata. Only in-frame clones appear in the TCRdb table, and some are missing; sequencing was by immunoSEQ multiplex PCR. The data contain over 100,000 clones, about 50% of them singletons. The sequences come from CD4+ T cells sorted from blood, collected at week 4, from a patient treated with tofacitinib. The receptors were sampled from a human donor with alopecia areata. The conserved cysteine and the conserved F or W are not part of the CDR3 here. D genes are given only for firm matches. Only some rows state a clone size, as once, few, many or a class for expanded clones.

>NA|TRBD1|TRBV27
ASSFRDRWKTQY
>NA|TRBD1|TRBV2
ASRAFGTGKGQY
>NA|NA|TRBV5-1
ASSFPQGTDTQY
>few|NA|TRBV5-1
ASSSTGNNEQF
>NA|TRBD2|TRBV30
AWSVHPGRVETQY
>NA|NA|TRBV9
ASSKGREFPYNEQF
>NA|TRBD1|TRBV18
ASSLGTGEQY
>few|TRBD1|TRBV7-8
ASSLAQGREKLF
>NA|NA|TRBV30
AWRSKRGLEVSYNEQF
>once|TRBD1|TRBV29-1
SATDRAYEQY
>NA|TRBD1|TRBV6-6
ASRWGQEPQPQH
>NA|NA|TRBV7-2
ASSLAVGNEQF
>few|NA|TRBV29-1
SVVGGHDYGYT
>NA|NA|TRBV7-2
ASSSAGTLSTDTQY
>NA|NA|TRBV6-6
ASSARGSNQPQH
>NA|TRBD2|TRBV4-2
ASSQDETSGTDTQY
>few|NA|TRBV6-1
ASSEIKDYEQY
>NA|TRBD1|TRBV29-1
SVGDGTGVRDEQY
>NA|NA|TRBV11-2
ASSLAGAGTDTQY
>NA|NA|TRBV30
AWSTEGDTGELF
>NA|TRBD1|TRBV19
ATRDRGTHYEQY
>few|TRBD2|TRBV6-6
ASRLGLAGEQY
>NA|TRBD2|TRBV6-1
ASSATKGREGLYEQY
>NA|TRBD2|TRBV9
ASSVAMLAGSSYNEQF
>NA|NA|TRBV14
ASSQDFGVHT
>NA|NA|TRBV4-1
ASSPILGGLDEQF
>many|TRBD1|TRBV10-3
AISDRGLGETQY
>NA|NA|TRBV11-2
ASSGKGWLNTEAF
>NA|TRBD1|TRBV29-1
SAPGQGYPYEQY
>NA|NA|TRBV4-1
ASSQESRYEQY
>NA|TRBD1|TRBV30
ACGRGSHEQY
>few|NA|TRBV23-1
ASSRTDQETQY
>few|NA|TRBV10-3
AISPGQNQPQH
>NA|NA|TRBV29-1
SVEVDSVQETQY
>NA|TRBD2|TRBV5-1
ASSPQLAGGPSDNEQF
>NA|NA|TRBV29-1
SVATRSGIDTDTQY
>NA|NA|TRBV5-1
ASSRQATANYEQY
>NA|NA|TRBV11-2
ASSLEFVSPLH
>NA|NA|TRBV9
ASSDRAYGYT
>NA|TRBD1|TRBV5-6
ASSSAGTGGDTQY
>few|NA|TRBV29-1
SVEGVISYT
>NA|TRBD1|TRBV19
ASSLGRGGASYEQY
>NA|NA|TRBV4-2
ASSRRRDPGYEQY
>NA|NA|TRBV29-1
SVKGSQGTGELF
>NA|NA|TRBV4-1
ASSQDTPRETQY
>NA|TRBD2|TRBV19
ASSAGTSGRAPYNEQF
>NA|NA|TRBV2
ASSGGTHGYT
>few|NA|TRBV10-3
AISEGVNSGNEQF
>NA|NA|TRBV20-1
SPKRGNEQF
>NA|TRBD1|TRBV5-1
ASSLEGQGGWNEQF
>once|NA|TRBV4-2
ASSQRGTDTQY
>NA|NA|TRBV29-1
SPQDTSSGNTIY
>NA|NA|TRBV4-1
AGGGPGKNIQY
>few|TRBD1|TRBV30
AWSYGTGQETQY
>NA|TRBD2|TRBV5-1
ASSLSSGGAHNEQF
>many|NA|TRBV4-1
ASSQPRLVAMNTEAF
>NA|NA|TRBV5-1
ASSLQGHEQY
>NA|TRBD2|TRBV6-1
ASSSTQRGALQY
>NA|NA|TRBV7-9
ASSPQGVRQPQH
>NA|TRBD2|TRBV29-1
SVRPPKRELYYNEQF